The clone carrying this T cell receptor beta chain appeared a single time. Its specificity is not known. TCRdb re-derived calls from the 5' RACE reads in MiXCR, one entry per CDR3 protein. The sample has approximately 150,000 distinct CDR3 sequences; roughly 31% are singletons. This sample was taken from a study of CD8 T cells in ankylosing spondylitis. Findings of the study overall: Blood from ankylosing spondylitis patients appeared to carry a characteristic roughly 8-variant TCR beta motif.

The CDR3 covers 15 residues. V gave up 4 bases and J gave up 2 bases, with 14 bases separating them. Per the germline V gene, CDR1 is SGHAT and CDR2 is FQDESV (reference sequence). Sequencing used synovial fluid, either unsorted or a sorted T cell fraction (not recorded which). This clonotype was sampled from a male donor with ankylosing spondylitis. The chain is built from TRBV11-1 and TRBJ1-2, with TRBD1 as a possible D gene (6 bases). The CDR3 spells CASSSRDTENYGYTF. The CDR3 DNA sequence: TGTGCCAGCAGCTCGCGGGACACTGAGAACTATGGCTACACCTTC.